Listed here are 14 T cell receptor beta chains from one sample, sequenced in a study of blood T cell repertoires in COVID-19. Sequenced by immunoSEQ multiplex PCR; TCRdb stores in-frame clones only, minus some. The sample records some 96,000 clones, around four fifths being singletons. Sequenced sample: peripheral blood. These receptors came from a man aged 50-59 years with active or convalescent COVID-19.

The V gene is TRBV3-1 (or the pseudogene TRBV3-2), the J gene TRBJ1-4; 8 bases match TRBD1. The CDR3 sequence is 15 residues long. The trim removed 4 bases at V and 7 bases at J, leaving 8 bases unmatched. CDR1 and CDR2 from the germline V gene are LGHDT and YNNKEL (reference sequence). CDR3 residues: CASSRLRTGPEKLFF. CDR3 sequence (DNA): TGTGCCAGCAGCCGGCTTAGGACAGGGCCTGAAAAACTGTTTTTT.

The chain uses TRBV6-6 and TRBJ1-1; 11 bases map to TRBD1. The V segment lost 5 bases and the J segment 4 bases; nucleotides outside the gene matches: 3. The CDR3 totals 14 residues. Germline CDR1 is MNHNY and CDR2 is SVGAGI (reference sequence). CDR3 nucleotides: TGTGCCAGCAGTCGAGGGACAGGGGGCACTGAAGCTTTCTTT. It encodes CASSRGTGGTEAFF.

The chain's CDR3 is CASTSPGGGRFTIYF. The CDR3 DNA is TGTGCCAGTACCTCGCCCGGCGGGGGTAGGTTCACCATATATTTT. The V gene is TRBV19, the J gene TRBJ1-3; TRBD1 is a possible D gene (5 bases). CDR3 length: 15 residues. Germline values: CDR1 LNHDA, CDR2 SQIVND (reference sequence). The V gene lost 7 bases and the J gene lost 9 bases, with 22 bases spanning the gap.

The chain carries TRBV21-1 and TRBJ2-7; the table's TRBD2 call for D was not verified on the DNA. TRBV21-1 is a pseudogene. The CDR3 totals 16 residues. In nucleotides, the CDR3 is TGTGCCAGCAGCAATGAGTTACGGGTTCTCTCCTACGAGCAGTACTTC. Translated: CASSNELRVLSYEQYF.

The V gene is TRBV6-4, the J gene TRBJ2-1, with 7 bases aligning to TRBD2. This CDR3 has 17 residues. Per the germline V gene, CDR1 is MRHNA and CDR2 is SNTAGT. J lost 8 bases, V lost 4 bases, and 17 bases had no gene match. DNA of the CDR3: TGTGCCAGCAGTGTAAAACCAGGCGGGAGAAGCACCCATGAGCAGTTCTTC. Amino acids: CASSVKPGGRSTHEQFF.

The chain is built from TRBV6-5 and TRBJ2-1, with D perhaps matching TRBD2 (5 bases). CDR1 and CDR2 from the germline V gene are MNHEY and SVGAGI. Trimming removed 8 bases from V and 6 bases from J, with 8 bases in between. The CDR3 loop spans 11 amino acids. CDR3 DNA: TGTGCCAGCGCCGGGATCAATGAGCAGTTCTTC. Residues: CASAGINEQFF.

V is TRBV5-1 and J is TRBJ1-3, with D possibly being TRBD1 (6 bases). The CDR3 has 14 residues. Trimming removed 3 bases at V and 4 bases at J, with 11 bases between. Looked up from germline, CDR1 is SGHRS and CDR2 is YFSETQ. The CDR3 region is CASSSDRVGNTIYF. The CDR3 coding sequence is TGCGCCAGCAGCTCGGACAGAGTCGGAAACACCATATATTTT. The full variable domain, in which reference TRBV5-1 and TRBJ1-3 provide the parts outside the CDR3, is KAGVTQTPRYLIKTRGQQVTLSCSPISGHRSVSWYQQTPGQGLQFLFEYFSETQRNKGNFPGRFSGRQFSNSRSEMNVSTLELGDSALYLCASSSDRVGNTIYFGEGSWLTVV.

This clone came up many times. The chain recombines TRBV3-1 (or the pseudogene TRBV3-2) with TRBJ2-1, with TRBD2 matching 10 bases. The trim removed 4 bases at V and 5 bases at J, leaving 5 bases unmatched. Germline V gene lookup returns CDR1 LGHDT and CDR2 YNNKEL (reference sequence). The CDR3 loop spans 15 amino acids. The CDR3, as DNA: TGTGCCAGCAGCCCTAGCGGGAGAACCAACAATGAGCAGTTCTTC. As protein: CASSPSGRTNNEQFF.

In its sample, this clone was seen once. The chain carries TRBV24-1 and TRBJ2-2; the D gene is possibly TRBD1 (5 bases). V lost 3 bases to trimming and J lost 6 bases, with 16 bases between them. CDR1 is KGHDR, CDR2 SFDVKD, per germline. CDR3 length: 16 amino acids. DNA of the CDR3: TGTGCCACCAGTGATCCCCAGGGTTCTAGAGCCGGGGAGCTGTTTTTT. Amino acids: CATSDPQGSRAGELFF.

The chain links TRBV9 to TRBJ2-4; D unresolved. Germline CDR1 SGDLS, CDR2 YYNGEE. Trimming left V 0 bases short and J 4 bases short, with 11 bases between. This CDR3 has 15 residues. The CDR3: CASSVGQALKNIQYF. For the CDR3, the DNA is TGTGCCAGCAGCGTAGGTCAGGCCTTAAAAAACATTCAGTACTTC.

The chain joins TRBV11-3 to TRBJ2-2; 13 bases agree with TRBD2. Germline assignment: CDR1 SGHNT and CDR2 YENEEA. CDR3 size: 19 residues. After removal of 4 bases from V and 3 bases from J, the junction contained 11 bases not matched to a gene. The CDR3 bases are TGTGCCAGCAGCTCCGGACTAGCGGGAGATCTCCGGGACACCGGGGAGCTGTTTTTT. It specifies CASSSGLAGDLRDTGELFF.

This clone turned up a few times. The gene calls are TRBV14 and TRBJ1-4, with 7 bases that match TRBD1. Germline V gene sequence: CDR1 SGHDN, CDR2 FVKESK. This CDR3 comprises 13 residues. V lost 4 bases to trimming and J lost 8 bases; unmatched junction nucleotides: 4. CDR3 sequence: CASSRDSQEKLFF. DNA for the CDR3: TGTGCCAGCAGCCGGGACAGCCAAGAAAAACTGTTTTTT.

This chain uses TRBV6-6 with TRBJ1-3; D uncertain. Trimming took 5 bases from V and 0 from J, leaving 11 bases between them. Germline values: CDR1 MNHNY, CDR2 SVGAGI (reference sequence). This CDR3 is 15 amino acids long. The CDR3 DNA sequence: TGTGCCAGCAGTCGAGGGCTTTACTCTGGAAACACCATATATTTT. This translates into CASSRGLYSGNTIYF.

In its sample, this clone was seen once. The chain employs TRBV5-5 and TRBJ2-1, with TRBD2 identical over 10 bases. The length of the CDR3 is 15 residues. In germline, CDR1 is SGHKS, CDR2 YYEKEE (reference sequence). The V and J ends lost 4 bases and 6 bases, in that order; junction bases with no gene match: 7. The CDR3 loop is CASSTLAGVGNEQFF. In nucleotides, the CDR3 is TGTGCCAGCAGCACTCTAGCGGGAGTCGGCAATGAGCAGTTCTTC.